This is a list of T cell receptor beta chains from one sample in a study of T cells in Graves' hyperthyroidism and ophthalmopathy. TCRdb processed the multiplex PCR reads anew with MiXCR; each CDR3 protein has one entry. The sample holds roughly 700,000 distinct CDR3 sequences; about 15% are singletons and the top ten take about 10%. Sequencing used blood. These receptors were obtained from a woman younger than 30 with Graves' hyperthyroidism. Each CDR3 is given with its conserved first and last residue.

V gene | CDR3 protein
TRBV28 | CASSLRAGVLTGELFF
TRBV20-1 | CSAAGHPYEQYF
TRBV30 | CAWREIDNEQFF
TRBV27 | CASSRLRRRTIYF
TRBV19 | CASSIQGAYEQYF
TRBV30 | CAWSVWSSTDTQYF
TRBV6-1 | CASSESQGAYEQYF
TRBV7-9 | CASTAGGIAVETQYF
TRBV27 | CASSPSGGEYNQPQHF
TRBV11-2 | CASSLEGIYGYTF
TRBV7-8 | CASSRRLVSEQFF
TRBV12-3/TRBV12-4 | CASGQGSSGNTIYF